The text below deals with one T cell receptor (beta chain). The record originates from a study of blood T cell repertoires in COVID-19. V lost 6 bases and J 7 bases, leaving 16 bases between the germline ends. In germline, CDR1 is MDHEN, CDR2 SYDVKM. The CDR3 spans 14 residues. The data were produced by immunoSEQ multiplex PCR, yet TCRdb's version contains in-frame clones alone and is incomplete. Of approximately 180,000 clones detected, 88% appear once; the ten largest clones hold 6%. The rearrangement uses TRBV28 and TRBJ2-1; D ambiguous. The TCR sequence derives from a man aged 40-49 years with active or convalescent COVID-19. Sequencing input: peripheral blood. The CDR3 DNA is TGTGCCAGCAGCCCAGTGCCCTCGGGTAATGAGCAGTTCTTC. This gives the protein CASSPVPSGNEQFF.